This TCR beta chain originates from a study of T cell responses to AZD1222 COVID-19 vaccine. Points from the study as a whole: Possibly, clonal diversity was underestimated; donors were largely white British and included more females.

Germline CDR1 SGHRS, CDR2 YFSETQ. This CDR3 is 12 amino acids long. Unmatched junction bases numbered 10, after V lost 6 bases and J lost 12 bases. Of note for this clone: Its antigen is unidentified.

Only in-frame clones appear in the TCRdb table, and some are missing; sequencing was by immunoSEQ multiplex PCR. The data contain approximately 160,000 clones, 90% of them seen just once; the ten biggest clones take up approximately 3%. This receptor was taken from an adult in good health. The chain links TRBV5-1 to TRBJ2-3, with 7 bases fitting TRBD2. The starting material was peripheral blood, obtained on day 0 of AZD1222 vaccination. The CDR3 bases are TGCGCCAGCACCCCCGGGGAGGGTTTACAGTATTTT. Encoded protein: CASTPGEGLQYF. The full variable domain, its missing parts supplied by reference TRBV5-1 and TRBJ2-3, is KAGVTQTPRYLIKTRGQQVTLSCSPISGHRSVSWYQQTPGQGLQFLFEYFSETQRNKGNFPGRFSGRQFSNSRSEMNVSTLELGDSALYLCASTPGEGLQYFGPGTRLTVL.